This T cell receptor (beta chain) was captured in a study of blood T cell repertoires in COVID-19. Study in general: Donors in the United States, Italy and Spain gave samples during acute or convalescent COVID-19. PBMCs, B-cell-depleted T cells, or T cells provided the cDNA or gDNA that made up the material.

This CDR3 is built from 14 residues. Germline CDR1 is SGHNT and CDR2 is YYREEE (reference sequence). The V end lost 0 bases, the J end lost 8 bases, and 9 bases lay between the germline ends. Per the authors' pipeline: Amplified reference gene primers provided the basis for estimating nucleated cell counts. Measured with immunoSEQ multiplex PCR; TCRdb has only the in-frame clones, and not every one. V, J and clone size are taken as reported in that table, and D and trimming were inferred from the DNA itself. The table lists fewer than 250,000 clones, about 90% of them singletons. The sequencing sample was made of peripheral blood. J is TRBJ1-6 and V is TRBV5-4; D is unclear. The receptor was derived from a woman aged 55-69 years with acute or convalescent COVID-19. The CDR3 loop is CASSLGVNDSPLHF. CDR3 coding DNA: TGTGCCAGCAGCTTGGGAGTTAACGATTCACCCCTCCACTTT.